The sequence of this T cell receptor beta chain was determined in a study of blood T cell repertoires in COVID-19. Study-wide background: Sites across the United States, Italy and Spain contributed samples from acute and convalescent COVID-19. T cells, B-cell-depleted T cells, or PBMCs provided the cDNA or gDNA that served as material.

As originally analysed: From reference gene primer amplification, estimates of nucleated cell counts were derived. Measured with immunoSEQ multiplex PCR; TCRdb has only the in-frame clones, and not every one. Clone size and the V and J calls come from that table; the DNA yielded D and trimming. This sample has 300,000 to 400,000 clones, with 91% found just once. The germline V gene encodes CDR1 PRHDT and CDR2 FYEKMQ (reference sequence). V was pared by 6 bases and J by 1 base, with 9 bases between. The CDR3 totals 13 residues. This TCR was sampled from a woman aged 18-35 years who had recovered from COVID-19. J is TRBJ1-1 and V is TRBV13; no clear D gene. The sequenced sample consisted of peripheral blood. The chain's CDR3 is CASRRRQNTEAFF. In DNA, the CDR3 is TGTGCCAGCAGACGACGACAGAACACTGAAGCTTTCTTT.